Listed here are 6 T cell receptor beta chains from one sample, sequenced in a study of blood T cell repertoires in COVID-19. Using immunoSEQ multiplex PCR, the repertoire was profiled, and TCRdb retains in-frame clones only, with some absent. The repertoire has about 190,000 clones, around nine tenths of them found once; the top ten carry about 6.8%. Source material: peripheral blood. Receptor source: a woman aged 40 to 50 who had recovered from COVID-19.

The gene calls are TRBV5-8 and TRBJ2-1, with D tentatively TRBD1 (5 bases). The germline CDR1 and CDR2 sequences are SGHTS and YDEGEE. The ends were cut back, 6 bases at V and 12 bases at J, with 16 bases in the middle. The CDR3 is 12 amino acids. The CDR3 region has the DNA TGTGCCAGCACCCCCGGCCCGACAGTGCAGTTCTTC. Translating it yields CASTPGPTVQFF.

The chain couples TRBV25-1 to TRBJ2-3; 7 bases agree with TRBD1. Germline V gene data show CDR1 as MGHDK and CDR2 as SYGVNS. V shed 4 bases, J shed 6 bases, and the junction held 4 bases outside the gene matches. The CDR3 sequence is 13 residues long. In DNA, the CDR3 is TGTGCCAGCAGTGCACAGGGGACGGATACGCAGTATTTT. Protein product: CASSAQGTDTQYF.

The rearrangement uses TRBV5-4 and TRBJ1-3, with D unresolved. The CDR3 has 13 residues. CDR1 and CDR2 from the germline V gene are SGHNT and YYREEE (reference sequence). Between the trimmed V and J ends, which lost 0 bases and 6 bases, there was a span of 7 bases. The chain's CDR3 is CASSLALSNTIYF. The DNA for the CDR3 is TGTGCCAGCAGCTTGGCACTATCAAACACCATATATTTT.

V is TRBV3-1 (or the pseudogene TRBV3-2) and J is TRBJ1-6; a weak D match, TRBD1 (6 bases). The CDR3 runs 14 residues. V lost 0 bases to trimming and J lost 10 bases, with 10 bases between them. CDR1 and CDR2 (germline): LGHDT, YNNKEL (reference sequence). In DNA, the CDR3 is TGTGCCAGCAGCCAAGAGCAGGGGAGATCACCCCTCCACTTT. This encodes CASSQEQGRSPLHF.

The CDR3 protein is CASSAPELNTEAFF. The CDR3, as DNA: TGTGCCAGTAGTGCCCCGGAGCTGAACACTGAAGCTTTCTTT. The gene calls are TRBV19 and TRBJ1-1, with D unclear. Trimming shortened V by 5 bases and J by 0 bases, and 10 bases separated the two germline ends. Germline CDR1 LNHDA, CDR2 SQIVND (reference sequence). The CDR3 extends over 14 amino acids. Full variable domain (outside the CDR3, taken from reference TRBV19 and TRBJ1-1): DGGITQSPKYLFRKEGQNVTLSCEQNLNHDAMYWYRQDPGQGLRLIYYSQIVNDFQKGDIAEGYSVSREKKESFPLTVTSAQKNPTAFYLCASSAPELNTEAFFGQGTRLTVV.

The rearrangement uses TRBV6-5 and TRBJ2-5; 10 positions agree with TRBD2. V lost 5 bases, J lost 5 bases, and 2 bases stayed unmatched. The V gene's germline CDR1 is MNHEY and CDR2 SVGAGI. The CDR3 totals 13 residues. The CDR3 spells CASSTSGKETQYF. The CDR3 region has the DNA TGTGCCAGCAGTACTAGCGGGAAGGAGACCCAGTACTTC.